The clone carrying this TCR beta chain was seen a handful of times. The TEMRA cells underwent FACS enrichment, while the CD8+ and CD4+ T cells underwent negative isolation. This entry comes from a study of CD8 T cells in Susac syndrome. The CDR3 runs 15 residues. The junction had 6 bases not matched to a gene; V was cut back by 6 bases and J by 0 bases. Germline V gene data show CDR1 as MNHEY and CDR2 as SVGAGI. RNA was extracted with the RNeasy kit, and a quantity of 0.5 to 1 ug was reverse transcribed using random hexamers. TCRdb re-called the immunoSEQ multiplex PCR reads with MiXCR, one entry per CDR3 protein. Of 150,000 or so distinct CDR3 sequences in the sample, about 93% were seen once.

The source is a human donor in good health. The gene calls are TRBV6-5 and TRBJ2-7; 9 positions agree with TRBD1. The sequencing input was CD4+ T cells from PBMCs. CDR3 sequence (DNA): TGTGCCAGCAGCAGGGACAGGGCCAGCTCCTACGAGCAGTACTTC. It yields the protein CASSRDRASSYEQYF.